This T cell receptor (beta chain) is drawn from a study of blood T cells in healthy people across ages. Primers used in a second PCR of roughly 7 to 12 cycles were a sample-barcoded 5' primer and a J-beta primer mix. TCRdb redid the calling of the 5' RACE reads with MiXCR, one entry per CDR3 protein. The sample records 710,000 or so distinct CDR3 sequences, about 20% being singletons. Per the germline V gene, CDR1 is MNHNS and CDR2 is SASEGT. V shed 4 bases and J shed 6 bases, with 15 bases lying between them. The CDR3 length is 14 residues. Specimen: blood. The clonotype originates from a man between 65 and 79 years old in good health. V is TRBV6-1 and J is TRBJ1-1; D is possibly TRBD1 (6 bases). Written as DNA, the CDR3 is TGTGCCAGCAGTGGCGGACAGAGCAACGCTGAAGCTTTCTTT. It is translated as CASSGGQSNAEAFF.